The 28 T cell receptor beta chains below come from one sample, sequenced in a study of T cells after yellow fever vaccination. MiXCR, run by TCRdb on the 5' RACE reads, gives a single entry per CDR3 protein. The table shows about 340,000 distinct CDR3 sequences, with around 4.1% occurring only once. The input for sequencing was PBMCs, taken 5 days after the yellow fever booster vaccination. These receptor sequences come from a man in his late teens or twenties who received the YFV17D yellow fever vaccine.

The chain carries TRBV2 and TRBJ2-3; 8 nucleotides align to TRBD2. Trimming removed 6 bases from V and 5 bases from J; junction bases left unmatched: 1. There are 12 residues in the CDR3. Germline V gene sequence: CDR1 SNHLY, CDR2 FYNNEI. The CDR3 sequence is CASSGGEDTQYF. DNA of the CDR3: TGTGCCAGCAGCGGGGGGGAAGATACGCAGTATTTT.

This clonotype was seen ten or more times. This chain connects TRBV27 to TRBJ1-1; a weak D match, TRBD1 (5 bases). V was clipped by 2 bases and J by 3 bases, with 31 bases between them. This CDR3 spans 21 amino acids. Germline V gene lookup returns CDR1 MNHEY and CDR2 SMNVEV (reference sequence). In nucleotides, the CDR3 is TGTGCCAGCAGTTTAATACGATCAGGGACTAGTTCCCTCCTCGTGTACACTGAAGCTTTCTTT. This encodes CASSLIRSGTSSLLVYTEAFF.

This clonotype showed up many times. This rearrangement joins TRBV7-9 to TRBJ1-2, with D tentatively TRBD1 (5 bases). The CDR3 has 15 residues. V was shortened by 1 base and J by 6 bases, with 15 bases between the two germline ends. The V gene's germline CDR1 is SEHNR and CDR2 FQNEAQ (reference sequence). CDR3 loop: CASSLGGGTDNGYTF. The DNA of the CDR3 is TGTGCCAGCAGCTTAGGGGGCGGAACAGACAATGGCTACACCTTC. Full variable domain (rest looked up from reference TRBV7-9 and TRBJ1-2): DTGVSQNPRHKITKRGQNVTFRCDPISEHNRLYWYRQTLGQGPEFLTYFQNEAQLEKSRLLSDRFSAERPKGSFSTLEIQRTEQGDSAMYLCASSLGGGTDNGYTFGSGTRLTVV.

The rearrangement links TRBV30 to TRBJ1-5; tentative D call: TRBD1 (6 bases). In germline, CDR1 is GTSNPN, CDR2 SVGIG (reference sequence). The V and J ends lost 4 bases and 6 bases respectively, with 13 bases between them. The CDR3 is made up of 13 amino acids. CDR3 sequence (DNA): TGTGCCTGGAACCTCAGGGGAGGTCAGCCCCAGCATTTT. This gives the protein CAWNLRGGQPQHF. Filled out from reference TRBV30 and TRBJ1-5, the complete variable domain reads SQTIHQWPATLVQPVGSPLSLECTVEGTSNPNLYWYRQAAGRGLQLLFYSVGIGQISSEVPQNLSASRPQDRQFILSSKKLLLSDSGFYLCAWNLRGGQPQHFGDGTRLSIL.

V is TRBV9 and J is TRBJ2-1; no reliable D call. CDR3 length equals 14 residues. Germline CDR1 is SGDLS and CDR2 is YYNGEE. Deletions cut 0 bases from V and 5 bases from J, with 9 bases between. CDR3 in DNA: TGTGCCAGCAGCGTAGGGGATGGAAACAATGAGCAGTTCTTC. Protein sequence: CASSVGDGNNEQFF.

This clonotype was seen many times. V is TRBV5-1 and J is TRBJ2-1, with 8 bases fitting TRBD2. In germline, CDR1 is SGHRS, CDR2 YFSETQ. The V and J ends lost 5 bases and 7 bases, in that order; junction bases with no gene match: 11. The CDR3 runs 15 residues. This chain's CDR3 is CASRIAGGRANEQFF. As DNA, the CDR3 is TGCGCCAGCAGGATCGCGGGGGGTCGGGCGAATGAGCAGTTCTTC.

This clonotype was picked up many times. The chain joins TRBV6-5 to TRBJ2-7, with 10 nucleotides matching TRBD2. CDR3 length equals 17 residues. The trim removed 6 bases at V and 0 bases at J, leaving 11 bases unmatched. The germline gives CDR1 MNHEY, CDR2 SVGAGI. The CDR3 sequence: CASSPGVAGGFSYEQYV. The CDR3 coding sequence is TGTGCCAGCAGCCCCGGGGTAGCGGGGGGATTCTCCTACGAGCAGTACGTC.

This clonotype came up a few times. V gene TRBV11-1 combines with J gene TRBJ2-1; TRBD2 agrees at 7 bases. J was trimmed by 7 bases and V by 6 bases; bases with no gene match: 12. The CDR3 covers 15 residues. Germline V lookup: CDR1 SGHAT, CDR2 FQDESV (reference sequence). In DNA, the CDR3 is TGTGCCAGCAGACTCAGCGGGGTCCGGGGGAATGAGCAGTTCTTC. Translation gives CASRLSGVRGNEQFF.

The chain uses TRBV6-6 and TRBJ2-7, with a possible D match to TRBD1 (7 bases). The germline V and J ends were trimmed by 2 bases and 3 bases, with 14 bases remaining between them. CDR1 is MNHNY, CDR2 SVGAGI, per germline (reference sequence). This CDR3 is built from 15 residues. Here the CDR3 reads CASSYGGRGDYEQYF. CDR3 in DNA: TGTGCCAGCAGTTACGGGGGCAGGGGGGACTACGAGCAGTACTTC.

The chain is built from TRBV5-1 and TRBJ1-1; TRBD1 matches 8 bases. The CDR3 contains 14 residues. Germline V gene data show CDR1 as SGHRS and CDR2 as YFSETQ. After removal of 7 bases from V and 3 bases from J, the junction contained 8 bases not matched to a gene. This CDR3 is CASSQGARDTEAFF. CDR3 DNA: TGCGCCAGCTCCCAGGGGGCGAGGGACACTGAAGCTTTCTTT.

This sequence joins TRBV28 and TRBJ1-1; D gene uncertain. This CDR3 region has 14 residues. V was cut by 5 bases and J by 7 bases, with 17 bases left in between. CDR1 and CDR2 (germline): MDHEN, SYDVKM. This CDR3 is CASSPPQPEIEAFF. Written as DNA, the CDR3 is TGTGCCAGCAGTCCACCCCAACCAGAGATTGAAGCTTTCTTT.

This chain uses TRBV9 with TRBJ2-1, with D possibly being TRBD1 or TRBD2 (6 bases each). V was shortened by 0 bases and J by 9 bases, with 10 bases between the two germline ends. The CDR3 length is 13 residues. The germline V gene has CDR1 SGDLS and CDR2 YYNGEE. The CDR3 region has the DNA TGTGCCAGCAGCGTAGGTGGAGGGGGTGAGCAGTTCTTC. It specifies CASSVGGGGEQFF.

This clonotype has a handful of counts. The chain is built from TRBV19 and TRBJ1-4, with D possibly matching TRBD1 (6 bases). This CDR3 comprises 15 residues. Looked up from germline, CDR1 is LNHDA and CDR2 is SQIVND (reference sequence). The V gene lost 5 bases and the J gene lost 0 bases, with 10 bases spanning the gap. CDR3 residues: CASSRDRPTNEKLFF. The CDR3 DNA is TGTGCCAGTAGTCGTGACAGGCCAACTAATGAAAAACTGTTTTTT.

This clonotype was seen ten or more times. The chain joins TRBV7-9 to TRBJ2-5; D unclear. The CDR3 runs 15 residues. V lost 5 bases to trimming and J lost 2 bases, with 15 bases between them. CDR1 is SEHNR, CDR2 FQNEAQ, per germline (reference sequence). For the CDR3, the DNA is TGTGCCAGCAGCCCCAGCCGGTTGGGGCAAGAGACCCAGTACTTC. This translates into CASSPSRLGQETQYF.

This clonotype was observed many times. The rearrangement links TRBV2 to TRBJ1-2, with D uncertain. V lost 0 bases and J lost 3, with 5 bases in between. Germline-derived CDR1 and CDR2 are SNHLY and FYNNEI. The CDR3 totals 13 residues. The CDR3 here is CASSEAGYYGYTF. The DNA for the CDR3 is TGTGCCAGCAGTGAAGCAGGGTACTATGGCTACACCTTC.

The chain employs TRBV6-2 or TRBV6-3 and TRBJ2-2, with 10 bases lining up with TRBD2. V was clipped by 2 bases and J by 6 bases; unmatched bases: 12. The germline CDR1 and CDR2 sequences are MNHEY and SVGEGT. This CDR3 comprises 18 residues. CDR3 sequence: CASSYKRGGLLVPGELFF. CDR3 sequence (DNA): TGTGCCAGCAGTTACAAGCGGGGGGGCCTGTTGGTTCCCGGGGAGCTGTTTTTT.

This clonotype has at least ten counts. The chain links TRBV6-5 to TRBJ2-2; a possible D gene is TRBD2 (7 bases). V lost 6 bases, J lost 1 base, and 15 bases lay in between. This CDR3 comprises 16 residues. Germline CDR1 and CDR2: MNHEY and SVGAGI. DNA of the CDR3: TGTGCCAGCAGAAGTATCGGGGGGCGGAACACCGGGGAGCTGTTTTTT. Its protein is CASRSIGGRNTGELFF.

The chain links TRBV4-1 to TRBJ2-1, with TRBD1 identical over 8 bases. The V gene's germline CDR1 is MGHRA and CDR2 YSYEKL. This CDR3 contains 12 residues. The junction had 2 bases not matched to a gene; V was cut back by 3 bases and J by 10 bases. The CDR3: CASSHTGGEQFF. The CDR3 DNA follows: TGCGCCAGCAGCCACACAGGGGGAGAGCAGTTCTTC.

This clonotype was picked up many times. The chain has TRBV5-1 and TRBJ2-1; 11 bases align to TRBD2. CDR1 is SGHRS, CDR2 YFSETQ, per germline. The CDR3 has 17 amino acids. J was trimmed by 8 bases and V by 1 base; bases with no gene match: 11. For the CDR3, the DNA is TGCGCCAGCAGCTTGTGGCTAGCGGGGGGCAATTCCGATGAGCAGTTCTTC. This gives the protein CASSLWLAGGNSDEQFF. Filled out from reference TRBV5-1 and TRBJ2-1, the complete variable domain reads KAGVTQTPRYLIKTRGQQVTLSCSPISGHRSVSWYQQTPGQGLQFLFEYFSETQRNKGNFPGRFSGRQFSNSRSEMNVSTLELGDSALYLCASSLWLAGGNSDEQFFGPGTRLTVL.

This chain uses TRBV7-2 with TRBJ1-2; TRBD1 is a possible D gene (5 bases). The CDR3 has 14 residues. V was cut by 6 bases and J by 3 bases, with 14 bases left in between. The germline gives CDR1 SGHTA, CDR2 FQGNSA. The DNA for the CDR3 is TGTGCCAGCAGTCTGCAAGGGGATGACTATGGCTACACCTTC. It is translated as CASSLQGDDYGYTF.

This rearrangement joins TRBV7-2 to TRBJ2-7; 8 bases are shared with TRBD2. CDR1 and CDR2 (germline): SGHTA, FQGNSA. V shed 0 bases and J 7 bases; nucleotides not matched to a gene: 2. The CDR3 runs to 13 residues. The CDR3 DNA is TGTGCCAGCAGCTTAGCGTTAGCGGGGGAGCAGTACGTC. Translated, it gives CASSLALAGEQYV.

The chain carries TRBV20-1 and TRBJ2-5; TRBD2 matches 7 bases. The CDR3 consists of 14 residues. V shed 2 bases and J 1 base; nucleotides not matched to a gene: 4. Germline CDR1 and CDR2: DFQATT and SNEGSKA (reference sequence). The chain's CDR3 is CSARLAGIQETQYF. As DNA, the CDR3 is TGCAGTGCTAGATTAGCGGGCATCCAAGAGACCCAGTACTTC.

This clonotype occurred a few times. This CDR3 reads CASSRGSGPNTGELFF. CDR3 DNA: TGCGCCAGCAGCCGTGGGTCCGGACCAAACACCGGGGAGCTGTTTTTT. The chain carries TRBV5-1 and TRBJ2-2; D uncertain. The V end lost 4 bases, the J end lost 2 bases, and 15 bases lay between the germline ends. The CDR3 consists of 16 residues. Germline lookup yields CDR1 SGHRS and CDR2 YFSETQ.

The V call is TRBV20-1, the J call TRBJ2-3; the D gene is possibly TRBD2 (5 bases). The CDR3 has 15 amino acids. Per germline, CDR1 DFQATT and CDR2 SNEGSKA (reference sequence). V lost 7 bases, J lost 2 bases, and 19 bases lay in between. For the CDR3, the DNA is TGCAGTGTCGAGGGAAGCTCCAGGAACACAGATACGCAGTATTTT. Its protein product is CSVEGSSRNTDTQYF.

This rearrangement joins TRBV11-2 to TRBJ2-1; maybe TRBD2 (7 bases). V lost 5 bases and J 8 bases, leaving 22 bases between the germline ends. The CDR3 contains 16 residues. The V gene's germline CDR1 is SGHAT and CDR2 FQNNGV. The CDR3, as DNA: TGTGCCAGCAGCCCCTATCCCGGGGGGCCGGGCGATGAGCAGTTCTTC. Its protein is CASSPYPGGPGDEQFF.

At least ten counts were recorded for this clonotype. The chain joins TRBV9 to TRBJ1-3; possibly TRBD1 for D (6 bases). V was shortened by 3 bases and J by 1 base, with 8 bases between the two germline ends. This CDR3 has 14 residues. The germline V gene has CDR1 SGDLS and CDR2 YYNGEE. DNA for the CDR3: TGTGCCAGCAGCGCGCAGGGGTCTGGAAACACCATATATTTT. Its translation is CASSAQGSGNTIYF.

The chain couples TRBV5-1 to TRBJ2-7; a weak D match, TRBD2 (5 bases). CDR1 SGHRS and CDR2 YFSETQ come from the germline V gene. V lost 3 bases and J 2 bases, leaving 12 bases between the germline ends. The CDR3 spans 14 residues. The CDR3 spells CASSSGIGTYEQYF. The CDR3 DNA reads TGCGCCAGCAGCTCGGGGATCGGAACCTACGAGCAGTACTTC.

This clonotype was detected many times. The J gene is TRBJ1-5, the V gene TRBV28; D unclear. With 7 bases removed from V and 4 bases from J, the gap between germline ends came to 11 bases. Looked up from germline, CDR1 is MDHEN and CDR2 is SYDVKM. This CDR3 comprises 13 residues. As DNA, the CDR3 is TGTGCCAGCACCCCCCGTAGGAATCAGCCCCAGCATTTT. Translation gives CASTPRRNQPQHF.